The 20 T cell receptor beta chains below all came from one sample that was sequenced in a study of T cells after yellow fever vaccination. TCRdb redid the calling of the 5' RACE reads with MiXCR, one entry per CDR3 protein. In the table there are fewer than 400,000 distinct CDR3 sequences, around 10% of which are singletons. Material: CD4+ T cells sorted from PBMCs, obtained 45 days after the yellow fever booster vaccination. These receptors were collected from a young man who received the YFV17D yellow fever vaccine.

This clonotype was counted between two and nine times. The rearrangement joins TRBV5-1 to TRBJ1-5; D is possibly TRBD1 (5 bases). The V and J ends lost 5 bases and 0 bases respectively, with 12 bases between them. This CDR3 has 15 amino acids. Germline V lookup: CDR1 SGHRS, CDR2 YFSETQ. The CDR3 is CASRVGGTSNQPQHF. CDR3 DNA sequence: TGCGCCAGCAGGGTGGGGGGTACTAGCAATCAGCCCCAGCATTTT.

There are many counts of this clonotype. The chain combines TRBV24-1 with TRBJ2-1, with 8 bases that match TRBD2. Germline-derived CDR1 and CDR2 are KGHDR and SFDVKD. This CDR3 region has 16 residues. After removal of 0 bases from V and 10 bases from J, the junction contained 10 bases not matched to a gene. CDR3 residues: CATSDLQFRGGQEQFF. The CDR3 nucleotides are TGTGCCACCAGTGATTTGCAATTCCGGGGGGGCCAGGAGCAGTTCTTC.

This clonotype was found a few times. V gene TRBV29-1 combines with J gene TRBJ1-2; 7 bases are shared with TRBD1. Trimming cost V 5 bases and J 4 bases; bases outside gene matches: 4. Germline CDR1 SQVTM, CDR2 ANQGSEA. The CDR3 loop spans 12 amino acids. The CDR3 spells CSVQQGSYGYTF. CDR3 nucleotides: TGCAGCGTTCAACAGGGGTCCTATGGCTACACCTTC.

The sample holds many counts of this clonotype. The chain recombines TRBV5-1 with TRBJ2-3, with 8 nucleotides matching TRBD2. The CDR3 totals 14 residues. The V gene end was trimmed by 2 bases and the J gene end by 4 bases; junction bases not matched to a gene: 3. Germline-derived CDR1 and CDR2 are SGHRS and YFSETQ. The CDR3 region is CASSFYGGADTQYF. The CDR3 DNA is TGCGCCAGCAGCTTTTACGGGGGGGCAGATACGCAGTATTTT.

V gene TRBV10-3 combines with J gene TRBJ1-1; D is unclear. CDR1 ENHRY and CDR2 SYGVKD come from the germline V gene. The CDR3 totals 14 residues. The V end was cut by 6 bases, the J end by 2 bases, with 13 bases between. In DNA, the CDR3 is TGTGCCATCAGCCCCAGGACGGAAAACACTGAAGCTTTCTTT. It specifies CAISPRTENTEAFF.

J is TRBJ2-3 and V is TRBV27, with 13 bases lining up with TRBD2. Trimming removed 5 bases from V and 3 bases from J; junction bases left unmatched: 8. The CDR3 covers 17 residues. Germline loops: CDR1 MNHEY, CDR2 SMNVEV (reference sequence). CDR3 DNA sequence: TGTGCCAGCAGTCCCACCCGGGGACTAGCGGGGACAGATACGCAGTATTTT. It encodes CASSPTRGLAGTDTQYF.

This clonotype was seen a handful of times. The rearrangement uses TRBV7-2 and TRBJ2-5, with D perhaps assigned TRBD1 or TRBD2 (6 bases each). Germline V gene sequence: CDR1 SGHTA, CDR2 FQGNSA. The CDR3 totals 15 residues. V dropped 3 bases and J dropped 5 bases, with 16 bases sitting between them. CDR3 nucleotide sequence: TGTGCCAGCAGCTTGCCGACAGGAGGGGAGGAGACCCAGTACTTC. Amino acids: CASSLPTGGEETQYF.

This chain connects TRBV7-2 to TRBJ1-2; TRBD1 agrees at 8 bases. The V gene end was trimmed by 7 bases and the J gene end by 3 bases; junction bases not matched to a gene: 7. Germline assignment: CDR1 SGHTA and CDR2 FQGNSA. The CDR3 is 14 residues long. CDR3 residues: CASIRQGQYYGYTF. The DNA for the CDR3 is TGTGCCAGCATCCGACAGGGGCAGTACTATGGCTACACCTTC.

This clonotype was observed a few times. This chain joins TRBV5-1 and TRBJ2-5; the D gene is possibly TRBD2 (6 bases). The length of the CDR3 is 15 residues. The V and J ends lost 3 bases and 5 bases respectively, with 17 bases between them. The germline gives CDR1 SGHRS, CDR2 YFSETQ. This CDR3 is CASSSGTSAGETQYF. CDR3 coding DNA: TGCGCCAGCAGCTCGGGGACTTCGGCGGGGGAGACCCAGTACTTC.

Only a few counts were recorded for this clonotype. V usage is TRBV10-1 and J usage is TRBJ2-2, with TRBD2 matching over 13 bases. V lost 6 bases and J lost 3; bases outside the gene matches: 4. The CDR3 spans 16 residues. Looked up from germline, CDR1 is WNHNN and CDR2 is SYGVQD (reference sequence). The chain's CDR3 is CASSEGLAGYTGELFF. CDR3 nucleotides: TGCGCCAGCAGCGAGGGACTAGCGGGGTACACCGGGGAGCTGTTTTTT.

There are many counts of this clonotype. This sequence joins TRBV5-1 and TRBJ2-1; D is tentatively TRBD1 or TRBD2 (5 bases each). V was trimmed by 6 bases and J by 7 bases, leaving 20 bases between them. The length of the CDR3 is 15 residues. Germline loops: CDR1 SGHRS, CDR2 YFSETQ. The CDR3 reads CASMPRDDGDNEQFF. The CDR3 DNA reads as TGCGCCAGCATGCCCCGGGACGACGGGGATAATGAGCAGTTCTTC.

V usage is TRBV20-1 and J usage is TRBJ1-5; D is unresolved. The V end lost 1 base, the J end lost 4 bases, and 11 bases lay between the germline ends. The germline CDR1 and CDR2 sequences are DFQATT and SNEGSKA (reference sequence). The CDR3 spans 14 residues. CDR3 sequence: CSARATVSNQPQHF. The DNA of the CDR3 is TGCAGTGCTAGAGCAACGGTCTCTAATCAGCCCCAGCATTTT.

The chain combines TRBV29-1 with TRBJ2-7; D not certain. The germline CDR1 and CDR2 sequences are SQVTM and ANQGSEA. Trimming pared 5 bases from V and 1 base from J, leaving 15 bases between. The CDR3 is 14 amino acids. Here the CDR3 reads CSVSLLIGSYEQYF. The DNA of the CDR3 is TGCAGCGTTAGTCTCCTGATAGGGTCCTACGAGCAGTACTTC.

The CDR3 DNA follows: TGTGCCAGCCGTCTGGGAGCCGACAATGAGCAGTTCTTC. Translating gives CASRLGADNEQFF. The J gene is TRBJ2-1, the V gene TRBV11-1; TRBD2 is a possible D gene (5 bases). V gave up 8 bases and J gave up 5 bases, with 13 bases separating them. Germline V lookup: CDR1 SGHAT, CDR2 FQDESV (reference sequence). The length of the CDR3 is 13 residues.

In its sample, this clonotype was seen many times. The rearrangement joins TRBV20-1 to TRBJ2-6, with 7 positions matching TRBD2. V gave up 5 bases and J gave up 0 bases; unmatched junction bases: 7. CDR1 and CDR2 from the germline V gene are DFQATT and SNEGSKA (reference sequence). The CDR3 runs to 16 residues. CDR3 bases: TGCAGTGCTTTAGCGGGTGGGAGCTCTGGGGCCAACGTCCTGACTTTC. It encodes CSALAGGSSGANVLTF.

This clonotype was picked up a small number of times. DNA for the CDR3: TGTGCCAGCAGCTCGCCATATGTGCGTCAGCCCCAGCATTTT. It specifies CASSSPYVRQPQHF. The chain employs TRBV7-2 and TRBJ1-5; D not certain. The CDR3 consists of 14 residues. Trimming stripped 4 bases from V and 6 bases from J, with 13 bases between. Germline assignment: CDR1 SGHTA and CDR2 FQGNSA.

Written as DNA, the CDR3 is TGTGCCAGCAGTGAACGGGGGACTAGCGTCCACAATGAGCAGTTCTTC. It is translated as CASSERGTSVHNEQFF. The rearrangement uses TRBV6-1 and TRBJ2-1, with TRBD2 identical over 10 bases. From germline, CDR1 is MNHNS and CDR2 SASEGT. CDR3 length equals 16 residues. The trim removed 2 bases at V and 5 bases at J, leaving 6 bases unmatched.

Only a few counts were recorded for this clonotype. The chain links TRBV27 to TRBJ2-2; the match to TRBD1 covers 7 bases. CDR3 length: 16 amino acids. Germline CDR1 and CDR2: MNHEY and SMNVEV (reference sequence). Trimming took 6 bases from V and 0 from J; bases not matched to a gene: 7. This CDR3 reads CASSRTGTANTGELFF. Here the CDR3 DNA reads TGTGCCAGCAGCCGGACCGGGACAGCGAACACCGGGGAGCTGTTTTTT.

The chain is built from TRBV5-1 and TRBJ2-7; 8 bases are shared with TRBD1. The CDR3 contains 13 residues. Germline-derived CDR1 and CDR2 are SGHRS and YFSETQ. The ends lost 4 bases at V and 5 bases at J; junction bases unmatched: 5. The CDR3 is CASSVTGADEQYF. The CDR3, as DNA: TGCGCCAGCAGCGTGACAGGGGCGGACGAGCAGTACTTC.

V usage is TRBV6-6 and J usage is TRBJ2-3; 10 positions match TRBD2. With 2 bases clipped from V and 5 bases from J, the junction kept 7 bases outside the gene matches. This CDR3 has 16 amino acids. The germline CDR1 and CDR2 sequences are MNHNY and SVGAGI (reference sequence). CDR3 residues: CASSYASGGRGDTQYF. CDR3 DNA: TGTGCCAGCAGTTACGCTAGCGGGGGCCGGGGAGATACGCAGTATTTT.